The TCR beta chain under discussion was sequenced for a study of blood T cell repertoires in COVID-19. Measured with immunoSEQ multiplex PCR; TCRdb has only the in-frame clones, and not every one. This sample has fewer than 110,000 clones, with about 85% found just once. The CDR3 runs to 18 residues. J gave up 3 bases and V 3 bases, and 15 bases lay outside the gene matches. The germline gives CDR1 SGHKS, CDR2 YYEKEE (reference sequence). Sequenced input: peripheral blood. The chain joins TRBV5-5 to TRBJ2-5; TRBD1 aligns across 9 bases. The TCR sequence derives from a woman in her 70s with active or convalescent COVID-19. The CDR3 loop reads CASSSSTTPGTGKETQYF. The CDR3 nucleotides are TGTGCCAGCAGCTCAAGTACGACCCCGGGGACAGGGAAAGAGACCCAGTACTTC.